Following are 26 T cell receptor beta chains from one sample sequenced in a study of identical twins. In TCRdb, the 5' RACE reads were re-called with MiXCR into one record per CDR3 protein. The sample holds roughly 350,000 distinct CDR3 sequences; roughly 9% are singletons and the top ten take more than 8%. Sequenced: naive T cells sorted from blood. The source is a woman aged 45-65 years in good health.

The gene calls are TRBV5-1 and TRBJ2-1; D is undetermined. The germline V and J ends were trimmed by 2 bases and 7 bases, with 10 bases remaining between them. Germline lookup yields CDR1 SGHRS and CDR2 YFSETQ. The CDR3 has 13 amino acids. This CDR3 reads CASSFRHMNEQFF. DNA for the CDR3: TGCGCCAGCAGCTTCCGCCACATGAATGAGCAGTTCTTC.

This clonotype turned up a few times. This chain links TRBV3-1 with TRBJ2-1; 10 bases agree with TRBD2. Germline V gene lookup returns CDR1 LGHDT and CDR2 YNNKEL (reference sequence). J gave up 12 bases and V 4 bases, and 3 bases lay outside the gene matches. This CDR3 contains 12 residues. The CDR3 is CASSLIAGGQFF. The CDR3 DNA sequence: TGTGCCAGCAGCCTCATAGCGGGAGGGCAGTTCTTC.

This clonotype was seen a handful of times. The V call is TRBV12-3 or TRBV12-4, the J call TRBJ2-1, with 9 bases fitting TRBD1. The CDR3 totals 13 residues. J was trimmed by 7 bases and V by 6 bases; bases with no gene match: 4. The DNA for the CDR3 is TGTGCCAGCAGGACACAGGGGGCGAATGAGCAGTTCTTC. Its protein product is CASRTQGANEQFF.

The table lists this clonotype with a few counts. V is TRBV5-1 and J is TRBJ2-7, with 7 bases fitting TRBD1. The junction had 4 bases not matched to a gene; V was cut back by 2 bases and J by 2 bases. Germline assignment: CDR1 SGHRS and CDR2 YFSETQ. This CDR3 has 14 amino acids. The CDR3 here is CASSFRQGPYEQYF. In nucleotides, the CDR3 is TGCGCCAGCAGCTTCCGACAGGGCCCCTACGAGCAGTACTTC.

This clonotype was counted ten times or more. V usage is TRBV2 and J usage is TRBJ2-7; no definite D call. The CDR3 has 12 residues. V gave up 6 bases and J gave up 3 bases, with 9 bases separating them. Germline assignment: CDR1 SNHLY and CDR2 FYNNEI. The CDR3 here is CASSDQHYEQYF. CDR3 in DNA: TGTGCCAGCAGCGACCAGCACTACGAGCAGTACTTC. The whole variable domain, remainder taken from reference TRBV2 and TRBJ2-7, is EPEVTQTPSHQVTQMGQEVILRCVPISNHLYFYWYRQILGQKVEFLVSFYNNEISEKSEIFDDQFSVERPDGSNFTLKIRSTKLEDSAMYFCASSDQHYEQYFGPGTRLTVT.

The CDR3 DNA follows: TGTGCCAGCAGTTTAAGGCTAGACATATACACCGGGGAGCTGTTTTTT. Its translation is CASSLRLDIYTGELFF. The chain is built from TRBV6-5 and TRBJ2-2; D uncertain. The CDR3 spans 16 residues. Germline CDR1 and CDR2: MNHEY and SVGAGI. V was clipped by 4 bases and J by 3 bases, with 15 bases between them.

This clonotype came up a few times. The chain carries TRBV29-1 and TRBJ2-3, with no clear D. Looked up from germline, CDR1 is SQVTM and CDR2 is ANQGSEA. This CDR3 has 11 amino acids. Trimming removed 4 bases from V and 1 base from J, with 3 bases in between. DNA of the CDR3: TGCAGCGTTGTCCGCACAGATACGCAGTATTTT. As protein: CSVVRTDTQYF.

This clonotype occurred many times. This chain uses TRBV12-3 or TRBV12-4 with TRBJ2-5; the match to TRBD1 covers 8 bases. V was clipped by 5 bases and J by 5 bases; unmatched bases: 7. This CDR3 has 14 amino acids. DNA for the CDR3: TGTGCCAGCAGTCCCGACAGGGGATGGGAGACCCAGTACTTC. This sequence encodes CASSPDRGWETQYF.

This clonotype was recorded at least ten times. This chain links TRBV14 with TRBJ2-3; D unresolved. CDR3 length: 14 amino acids. From germline, CDR1 is SGHDN and CDR2 FVKESK. Trimming left V 1 base short and J 4 bases short, with 9 bases between. The CDR3 loop reads CASSQVSDADTQYF. The DNA for the CDR3 is TGTGCCAGCAGCCAAGTTTCGGACGCAGATACGCAGTATTTT.

Concerning this clonotype itself: With a much larger clone just one base away, this may be a read error. The V and J genes are TRBV6-5 and TRBJ2-2; D call uncertain. V was shortened by 2 bases and J by 3 bases, with 7 bases between the two germline ends. There are 14 residues in the CDR3. Germline V lookup: CDR1 MNHEY, CDR2 SVGAGI. CDR3: CASSYTPYTGELFF. The CDR3 DNA sequence: TGTGCCAGCAGTTACACCCCGTACACCGGGGAGCTGTTTTTT.

This clonotype was picked up many times. The CDR3 region is CASSQETGNTEAFF. The CDR3 DNA reads as TGCGCCAGCAGCCAGGAGACAGGAAACACTGAAGCTTTCTTT. The V gene is TRBV4-1, the J gene TRBJ1-1; tentatively, D is TRBD1 (6 bases). Trimming removed 3 bases from V and 2 bases from J, with 10 bases in between. This CDR3 has 14 amino acids. Germline CDR1 MGHRA, CDR2 YSYEKL.

This clonotype was recorded a few times. The chain uses TRBV12-3 or TRBV12-4 and TRBJ2-2; D remains ambiguous. The germline V and J ends were trimmed by 7 bases and 0 bases, with 18 bases remaining between them. The CDR3 extends over 17 amino acids. The DNA of the CDR3 is TGTGCCAGCACCCTTCCAAACACGTTCGCGAACACCGGGGAGCTGTTTTTT. This codes for CASTLPNTFANTGELFF.

The chain uses TRBV4-1 and TRBJ1-1; 7 bases align to TRBD1. After removal of 3 bases from V and 5 bases from J, the junction contained 12 bases not matched to a gene. The length of the CDR3 is 16 residues. Germline lookup yields CDR1 MGHRA and CDR2 YSYEKL. The CDR3 sequence: CASSHPRGGRGTEAFF. The CDR3 DNA reads as TGCGCCAGCAGCCACCCCCGAGGGGGCAGGGGGACTGAAGCTTTCTTT.

This clonotype was seen a few times. The chain carries TRBV18 and TRBJ1-2; 9 bases are a match to TRBD1. Trimming cost V 3 bases and J 7 bases; bases outside gene matches: 3. The CDR3 is made up of 13 amino acids. The germline V gene encodes CDR1 KGHSH and CDR2 LQKENI. CDR3 sequence reads: CASSPGQGLGYTF. CDR3 sequence (DNA): TGTGCCAGCTCACCGGGACAGGGCCTTGGCTACACCTTC.

This clonotype was detected only a few times. The chain uses TRBV3-1 and TRBJ2-3; D is tentatively TRBD1 or TRBD2 (6 bases each). The CDR3 runs 15 residues. Trimming removed 4 bases at V and 2 bases at J, with 13 bases between. Germline V gene lookup returns CDR1 LGHDT and CDR2 YNNKEL (reference sequence). The CDR3 loop reads CASSLRGELTDTQYF. CDR3 DNA sequence: TGTGCCAGCAGCCTAAGGGGGGAACTCACAGATACGCAGTATTTT.

This clonotype was observed a single time. A clone one base away is much larger, so this may be a read error. The V call is TRBV29-1, the J call TRBJ2-1, with 7 bases aligning to TRBD2. The CDR3 totals 14 residues. Germline CDR1 and CDR2: SQVTM and ANQGSEA. CDR3 bases: TGCGGCGTTGTTCCAGCGGGAATCGGCAATGAGCAGTTCTTC. Its translation is CGVVPAGIGNEQFF.

The chain is built from TRBV11-2 and TRBJ2-7, with no clear D. V was pared by 2 bases and J by 7 bases, with 15 bases between. The CDR3 length is 14 residues. Germline assignment: CDR1 SGHAT and CDR2 FQNNGV. CDR3 nucleotide sequence: TGTGCCAGCAGCTTACGAGGAATCCCCCAAGAGCAGTACTTC. Translating it yields CASSLRGIPQEQYF. Together with reference TRBV11-2 and TRBJ2-7, the CDR3 gives the full variable domain: EAGVAQSPRYKIIEKRQSVAFWCNPISGHATLYWYQQILGQGPKLLIQFQNNGVVDDSQLPKDRFSAERLKGVDSTLKIQPAKLEDSAVYLCASSLRGIPQEQYFGPGTRLTVT.

The table lists this clonotype with a few counts. V and J are TRBV7-9 and TRBJ1-1; 10 nucleotides match TRBD1. Unmatched junction bases numbered 8, after V lost 5 bases and J lost 5 bases. The CDR3 consists of 15 residues. Germline values: CDR1 SEHNR, CDR2 FQNEAQ (reference sequence). The CDR3 region is CASSPGQGGWTEAFF. CDR3 sequence (DNA): TGTGCCAGCAGCCCCGGACAGGGGGGTTGGACTGAAGCTTTCTTT.

This clonotype was found many times. This chain links TRBV7-9 with TRBJ2-5; 15 bases match TRBD2. V trimming: 4 bases; J trimming: 2 bases; junction bases outside the gene matches: 11. Germline V gives CDR1 SEHNR, CDR2 FQNEAQ (reference sequence). The length of the CDR3 is 19 residues. The CDR3 reads CASSYGTSGRRWGQETQYF. The CDR3 region has the DNA TGTGCCAGCAGCTACGGGACTAGCGGGAGGAGGTGGGGACAAGAGACCCAGTACTTC.

This clonotype has a handful of counts. The rearrangement joins TRBV5-1 to TRBJ2-3; 7 nucleotides agree with TRBD1. This CDR3 contains 12 residues. Germline CDR1 reads SGHRS; CDR2 reads YFSETQ. V lost 3 bases and J lost 10; bases outside the gene matches: 5. The CDR3 coding sequence is TGCGCCAGCAGCTCCACAGGGGATGCGCAGTATTTT. It encodes CASSSTGDAQYF.

This clonotype was counted at least ten times. The J gene is TRBJ1-5, the V gene TRBV2; D call uncertain. V was clipped by 8 bases and J by 4 bases, with 12 bases between them. The CDR3 has 13 residues. Germline CDR1 reads SNHLY; CDR2 reads FYNNEI. This CDR3 is CASGPEGNQPQHF. CDR3 sequence (DNA): TGTGCCAGCGGCCCGGAGGGAAATCAGCCCCAGCATTTT.

The chain recombines TRBV6-5 with TRBJ1-5; D not certain. The V end was cut by 6 bases, the J end by 7 bases, with 16 bases between. CDR3 length equals 14 residues. CDR1 is MNHEY, CDR2 SVGAGI, per germline. CDR3 sequence reads: CASSRMGFEQPQHF. CDR3 in DNA: TGTGCCAGCAGCCGAATGGGCTTTGAGCAGCCCCAGCATTTT.

This clonotype was picked up many times. This chain connects TRBV20-1 to TRBJ1-1; TRBD1 matches 7 bases. Germline trimming cut 3 bases from V and 0 bases from J; bases unmatched to any gene: 7. Germline assignment: CDR1 DFQATT and CDR2 SNEGSKA (reference sequence). The CDR3 sequence is 15 residues long. The CDR3 here is CSASPPGQMNTEAFF. CDR3 DNA: TGCAGTGCTAGTCCCCCGGGACAGATGAACACTGAAGCTTTCTTT.

The sample holds a few counts of this clonotype. The chain recombines TRBV20-1 with TRBJ2-1, with TRBD2 matching over 7 bases. The CDR3 has 11 amino acids. V gave up 6 bases and J gave up 13 bases; unmatched junction bases: 9. CDR1 and CDR2 (germline): DFQATT, SNEGSKA (reference sequence). In DNA, the CDR3 is TGCAGTGCGACAGACCAGCGGGATCAGTTCTTC. Encoded protein: CSATDQRDQFF.

J is TRBJ2-7 and V is TRBV10-3; D gene ambiguous. The ends were cut back, 5 bases at V and 4 bases at J, with 6 bases in the middle. Germline CDR1 and CDR2: ENHRY and SYGVKD. The CDR3 spans 11 residues. CDR3 sequence reads: CAISKDYEQYF. In DNA form, the CDR3 reads TGTGCCATCAGTAAAGATTACGAGCAGTACTTC.

The table lists this clonotype with many counts. The chain employs TRBV5-1 and TRBJ1-4, with 8 nucleotides matching TRBD1. The CDR3 sequence is 16 residues long. Looked up from germline, CDR1 is SGHRS and CDR2 is YFSETQ. Trimming removed 0 bases from V and 7 bases from J; junction bases left unmatched: 8. DNA of the CDR3: TGCGCCAGCAGCTTGGGATCGGCAGGGGGCTTTGAAAAACTGTTTTTT. Its protein product is CASSLGSAGGFEKLFF.